This TCR beta chain was captured in a study of cytomegalovirus exposure and HLA in healthy donors. About this clone itself: Its antigen is as yet unknown.

Study-wide results and caveats: There was a cluster of highly shared sequence variants that was likely a sequencing artifact. In presence/absence analyses, roughly uniform sequencing depth across donors was assumed. In a later analysis, an Asian-associated ancestry cluster reportedly showed fewer N-insertions than the 666-donor mean. The study carried out a later analysis of TCR beta sequences. It associated some 17,000 of them with specific HLA alleles at a false discovery rate of 0.05.

Primers included in the PCR were 60 Vbeta and 13 Jbeta primers. Some clones are missing from TCRdb's copy, which holds only in-frame ones; the method was immunoSEQ multiplex PCR. The data show about 120,000 clones, less than 85% seen once. This clonotype was sampled from a man in his thirties or forties in good health and CMV-seropositive. The sequenced sample consisted of PBMCs.

CDR3 protein: CASSASGKNNSPLHF. Here the CDR3 DNA reads TGTGCCAGCAGTGCCTCGGGAAAGAATAATTCACCCCTCCACTTT. The chain employs TRBV2 and TRBJ1-6, with D uncertain. Germline-derived CDR1 and CDR2 are SNHLY and FYNNEI. The CDR3 loop spans 15 amino acids. V lost 4 bases and J lost 5, with 12 bases in between.